A selection of T cell receptor beta chains follows, all from one sample in a study of T cell responses to AZD1222 COVID-19 vaccine. Data came from immunoSEQ multiplex PCR; TCRdb stores just in-frame clones and leaves some out. The table lists approximately 100,000 clones, roughly nine tenths of them singletons. This specimen consisted of peripheral blood, obtained 28 days after the second AZD1222 dose. These receptors were taken from an adult who received the AZD1222 COVID-19 vaccine. Both conserved end residues are part of each CDR3. A D gene is named only where the DNA matches it firmly. The size entry is marked missing in some rows and otherwise reads once, few, many or a size class.

j_call d_call v_call clone_size cdr3_nt cdr3_aa
TRBJ2-7 TRBD2 TRBV5-5 NA TGTGCCAGCAGCCCAAGCTCTAGCGGCTCCTACGAGCAGTACTTC CASSPSSSGSYEQYF
TRBJ1-1 NA TRBV7-3 NA TGTGCCAGCAGCCGAATCGGAGGAAAAGCTTTCTTT CASSRIGGKAFF
TRBJ2-3 TRBD2 TRBV3-1/TRBV3-2 NA TGTGCCAGCAGCCAGGGACTAGCGGGAGTGGATACGCAGTATTTT CASSQGLAGVDTQYF
TRBJ2-7 TRBD2 TRBV2 NA TGTGCCAGCATCTCATTGGGACTAGCGGGAGAGGGACTCTACGAGCAGTACTTC CASISLGLAGEGLYEQYF
TRBJ1-1 TRBD1 TRBV27 NA TGTGCCAGCAGTTCACCCCGGGACAGGGAAGTAGGTTTCTTT CASSSPRDREVGFF
TRBJ2-7 TRBD2 TRBV27 NA TGTGCCAGCAGTTTATCGGCTAGCGGGAGCCTAAGGGAGTACTTC CASSLSASGSLREYF
TRBJ1-4 NA TRBV2 NA TGTGCCAGCAGTGAAGATTGGGTTGCTAATGAAAAACTGTTTTTT CASSEDWVANEKLFF
TRBJ2-1 TRBD2 TRBV5-1 few TGCGCCAGCAGCGGGACCGGGACTAGCGGAATAGGCGATGAGCAGTTCTTC CASSGTGTSGIGDEQFF
TRBJ2-1 TRBD2 TRBV10-3 NA TGTGCCATCAGTGGCAGCGGGAATTACAATGAGCAGTTCTTC CAISGSGNYNEQFF
TRBJ1-1 NA TRBV6-1 once TGTGCCAGCAGTGAATGGGGGAGAGCTTTCTTT CASSEWGRAFF
TRBJ1-5 TRBD1 TRBV28 NA TGTGCCAGCGGTGAGATTCACAGGGGAGGCCAGCCCCAGCATTTT CASGEIHRGGQPQHF
TRBJ2-7 NA TRBV5-1 NA TGCGCCAGCAGCTTGATACCGGGAACCTACGAGCAGTACTTC CASSLIPGTYEQYF
TRBJ1-1 TRBD1 TRBV6-5 NA TGTGCCAGCAGCGATCAGGGGGCCACTGAAGCTTTCTTT CASSDQGATEAFF
TRBJ1-1 NA TRBV2 once TGTGCCAGCACCCTAGAGACGGTGGCGGCCACTGAAGCTTTCTTT CASTLETVAATEAFF
TRBJ2-1 TRBD1 TRBV19 NA TGTGCCAGCAACTCCGGGACAGGGGTTCAGTTCTTC CASNSGTGVQFF
TRBJ2-7 TRBD1 TRBV27 NA TGTGCCAGCAAACGGGACAGGACGTACGAGCAGTACTTC CASKRDRTYEQYF
TRBJ1-6 NA TRBV27 few TGTGCCAGCAGTTTTCTGGACCTTAACAGAGGTTCACCCCTCCACTTT CASSFLDLNRGSPLHF
TRBJ1-6 TRBD1 TRBV30 NA TGTGCCTGGAGTCAGGGACAGGGGGCACGTTCACCCCTCCACTTT CAWSQGQGARSPLHF
TRBJ1-2 NA TRBV6-1 NA TGTGCCAGCAGTGAAGTGCGGACTAGGGCTGGCTACACCTTC CASSEVRTRAGYTF
TRBJ1-2 NA TRBV28 NA TGTGCCAGCACCCCCACAAGGGACTATGGCTACACCTTC CASTPTRDYGYTF
TRBJ1-1 NA TRBV7-3 NA TGTGCCAGCAGCCCCCTCGGGGAAAACACTGAAGCTTTCTTT CASSPLGENTEAFF
TRBJ2-3 NA TRBV9 once TGTGCCAGCAGCGTGGGGGGACAGTACACAGATACGCAGTATTTT CASSVGGQYTDTQYF
TRBJ2-1 TRBD2 TRBV6-2/TRBV6-3 once TGTGCCAGCAGTTACTCGAGACTAGCGGGAGGGTCCAGTGAGCAGTTCTTC CASSYSRLAGGSSEQFF
TRBJ1-2 NA TRBV18 NA TGTGCCAGCTCACCAGGCGGTTACTATGGCTACACCTTC CASSPGGYYGYTF
TRBJ1-4 NA TRBV28 NA TGTGCCAGCAGTTTATTGGCCCAGGGTGATGAAAAACTGTTTTTT CASSLLAQGDEKLFF
TRBJ2-3 TRBD2 TRBV5-1 NA TGCGCCAGCAGCCGCGGACTAGCGGGAGTAGTCATCGATACGCAGTATTTT CASSRGLAGVVIDTQYF
TRBJ2-7 NA TRBV6-5 NA TGTGCCAGCAGTTCAAGGGTCTACGAGCAGTACTTC CASSSRVYEQYF
TRBJ2-3 TRBD2 TRBV4-1 NA TGCGCCAGCAGCCAAGGGGTTCCGGGACTAGGCATAACAGATACGCAGTATTTT CASSQGVPGLGITDTQYF
TRBJ1-3 NA TRBV6-5 NA NA CASSTSTGAGNTIYF
TRBJ2-3 TRBD2 TRBV2 NA TGTGCCAGCAAAGGGACTATTGGCACAGATACGCAGTATTTT CASKGTIGTDTQYF
TRBJ2-1 TRBD1 TRBV9 NA TGTGCCAGCAGCCCCCGGGACAGAGCCTACAATGAGCAGTTCTTC CASSPRDRAYNEQFF
TRBJ2-2 TRBD1 TRBV3-1/TRBV3-2 NA TGTGCCAGCAGCCCACGACAGGGGCTCGTAGGGACCGGGGAGCTGTTTTTT CASSPRQGLVGTGELFF
TRBJ1-5 NA TRBV6-5 NA TGTGCCAGCAGTTACGTCGGGGGTAGCAATCAGCCCCAGCATTTT CASSYVGGSNQPQHF
TRBJ2-1 TRBD2 TRBV5-1 NA TGCGCCAGCGGGCCCACCAGCGGGAGGAATGAGCAGTTCTTC CASGPTSGRNEQFF
TRBJ2-2 NA TRBV7-9 NA TGTGCCAGCAGCTCTGGACAGGGGCTAGCGGGAAACACCGGGGAGCTGTTTTTT CASSSGQGLAGNTGELFF
TRBJ2-1 NA TRBV7-2 NA TGTGCCAGCAGCTTAGTGGGTGTTTTCAATGAGCAGTTCTTC CASSLVGVFNEQFF
TRBJ2-1 TRBD2 TRBV6-5 NA TGTGCCAGCAGAACTAGCGGGAGCCAGCAGTTCTTC CASRTSGSQQFF